These 16 T cell receptor beta chains came from one sample sequenced in a study of blood T cell repertoires in COVID-19. Using immunoSEQ multiplex PCR, the repertoire was profiled, and TCRdb retains in-frame clones only, with some absent. The data show hundreds of thousands of clones, about 82% seen once. Material: peripheral blood. The origin of the receptors is a woman aged 80 or over with COVID-19, enrolled during active disease.

CDR3 sequence: CASSLGQPLGEQYF. The CDR3 nucleotides are TGTGCCAGCAGCCTGGGACAGCCCCTGGGCGAGCAGTACTTC. This chain connects TRBV7-3 to TRBJ2-7; 7 bases agree with TRBD1. Germline V gene data show CDR1 as SGHTA and CDR2 as FQGTGA. V trimming: 5 bases; J trimming: 6 bases; junction bases outside the gene matches: 10. The CDR3 extends over 14 amino acids.

This clone appeared a single time. The V call is TRBV5-1, the J call TRBJ2-5; TRBD1 might be the D (6 bases). The CDR3 has 14 residues. V gave up 1 base and J gave up 5 bases, with 12 bases separating them. Germline CDR1 is SGHRS and CDR2 is YFSETQ. In DNA form, the CDR3 reads TGCGCCAGCAGCTTGACAGGGAAGGAGGAGACCCAGTACTTC. As protein: CASSLTGKEETQYF. Based on the CDR3 plus reference TRBV5-1 and TRBJ2-5, the full variable domain is KAGVTQTPRYLIKTRGQQVTLSCSPISGHRSVSWYQQTPGQGLQFLFEYFSETQRNKGNFPGRFSGRQFSNSRSEMNVSTLELGDSALYLCASSLTGKEETQYFGPGTRLLVL.

The chain links TRBV10-1 to TRBJ2-1; TRBD2 matches at 7 bases. The V gene's germline CDR1 is WNHNN and CDR2 SYGVQD (reference sequence). This CDR3 has 15 amino acids. V was clipped by 1 base and J by 5 bases; unmatched bases: 5. This CDR3 is CASSELAGAHNEQFF. In nucleotides, the CDR3 is TGCGCCAGCAGTGAGTTAGCGGGCGCCCACAATGAGCAGTTCTTC.

The chain couples TRBV19 to TRBJ1-6; TRBD1 might be the D (6 bases). Germline V gives CDR1 LNHDA, CDR2 SQIVND (reference sequence). The germline V and J ends were trimmed by 7 bases and 7 bases, with 20 bases remaining between them. The CDR3 covers 16 residues. The CDR3 spells CASTITWDTDNSPLHF. Here the CDR3 DNA reads TGTGCCAGTACCATTACTTGGGACACTGACAATTCACCCCTCCACTTT.

The chain combines TRBV6-6 with TRBJ1-5, with unresolved D. The CDR3 has 16 amino acids. In germline, CDR1 is MNHNY, CDR2 SVGAGI (reference sequence). V was trimmed by 7 bases and J by 0 bases, leaving 16 bases between them. The CDR3 DNA reads TGTGCCAGCACTGGGCCGAGTTCTAATAGCAATCAGCCCCAGCATTTT. It yields the protein CASTGPSSNSNQPQHF.

The table lists this clone with a few counts. The chain has TRBV6-2 or TRBV6-3 and TRBJ1-2, with a weak D call TRBD1 (5 bases). CDR1 and CDR2 from the germline V gene are MNHEY and SVGEGT. V was cut by 2 bases and J by 4 bases, with 8 bases left in between. The CDR3 sequence is 13 residues long. The CDR3 protein is CASSYRGTYGYTF. In nucleotides, the CDR3 is TGTGCCAGCAGTTACAGGGGAACCTATGGCTACACCTTC.

The rearrangement joins TRBV28 to TRBJ2-5; 7 bases map to TRBD2. CDR1 and CDR2 from the germline V gene are MDHEN and SYDVKM. V shed 11 bases and J 7 bases; nucleotides not matched to a gene: 16. This CDR3 spans 14 amino acids. In nucleotides, the CDR3 is TGTGCCTTCTCAAAAAGGGAGGGGCTTGGGACCCAGTACTTC. Protein product: CAFSKREGLGTQYF.

The genes are TRBV10-1 and TRBJ1-1; the match to TRBD1 covers 7 bases. Germline trimming cut 2 bases from V and 4 bases from J; bases unmatched to any gene: 4. Looked up from germline, CDR1 is WNHNN and CDR2 is SYGVQD (reference sequence). This CDR3 region has 14 residues. This CDR3 is CASSEAGGGTEAFF. Here the CDR3 DNA reads TGCGCCAGCAGTGAGGCAGGGGGTGGCACTGAAGCTTTCTTT.

V usage is TRBV3-1 (or the pseudogene TRBV3-2) and J usage is TRBJ2-2; TRBD2 is a possible D gene (6 bases). Trimming pared 5 bases from V and 7 bases from J, leaving 14 bases between. The CDR3 totals 14 residues. Germline V lookup: CDR1 LGHDT, CDR2 YNNKEL (reference sequence). The CDR3 here is CASSSGTSFGELFF. In nucleotides, the CDR3 is TGTGCCAGCAGCTCCGGGACTTCTTTCGGGGAGCTGTTTTTT.

By share, this clone ranks as medium-sized (0.01 to 0.1%). V is TRBV1 and J is TRBJ1-5. TRBV1 is a recognized pseudogene. The CDR3 has 18 amino acids. The CDR3 reads CTSRTTARTQRSNQPQHF. In nucleotides, the CDR3 is TGCACCAGCAGAACCACGGCCCGAACTCAGAGGAGCAATCAGCCCCAGCATTTT.

The chain combines TRBV7-2 with TRBJ2-2, with 13 bases that match TRBD2. This CDR3 contains 19 residues. Unmatched junction bases numbered 8, after V lost 0 bases and J lost 4 bases. Germline V gene sequence: CDR1 SGHTA, CDR2 FQGNSA. CDR3 DNA: TGTGCCAGCAGCTTAGCACTTGGACTAGCGGGGGACAGCACCGGGGAGCTGTTTTTT. This gives the protein CASSLALGLAGDSTGELFF.

The chain is built from TRBV7-2 and TRBJ1-2; the match to TRBD1 covers 11 bases. The CDR3 consists of 15 residues. The V gene end was trimmed by 5 bases and the J gene end by 7 bases; junction bases not matched to a gene: 9. Germline CDR1 and CDR2: SGHTA and FQGNSA. The chain's CDR3 is CASSTDWTGGGGYTF. CDR3 DNA sequence: TGTGCCAGCAGCACCGATTGGACAGGGGGCGGTGGCTACACCTTC.

Note on this clone: The junction and the germline gene differ at one end; a read error may be behind it. The chain employs TRBV28 and TRBJ1-3, with 7 nucleotides matching TRBD1. CDR3 length: 15 amino acids. CDR1 is MDHEN, CDR2 SYDVKM, per germline. In DNA, the CDR3 is TGTGCCGGCAGAGGTCAGGGGGTTACAGGAAACACCATATATTTT. Its translation: CAGRGQGVTGNTIYF.

The chain's CDR3 is CASSTSGTLPEQYF. The CDR3 coding sequence is TGTGCCAGTAGTACGAGCGGGACTTTGCCCGAGCAGTACTTC. V gene TRBV19 combines with J gene TRBJ2-7, with 7 positions matching TRBD2. V lost 4 bases, J lost 6 bases, and 9 bases stayed unmatched. The CDR3 is made up of 14 amino acids. Germline V gene sequence: CDR1 LNHDA, CDR2 SQIVND (reference sequence).

The chain carries TRBV9 and TRBJ1-6; TRBD1 is a possible D gene (6 bases). CDR3 length equals 13 residues. V lost 4 bases and J lost 11, with 13 bases in between. CDR1 SGDLS and CDR2 YYNGEE come from the germline V gene. CDR3 bases: TGTGCCAGCAGCCAGGGAGGGGGGCCACCCCTCCACTTT. It specifies CASSQGGGPPLHF. The variable domain in full, with the rest retrieved from reference TRBV9 and TRBJ1-6, is DSGVTQTPKHLITATGQRVTLRCSPRSGDLSVYWYQQSLDQGLQFLIQYYNGEERAKGNILERFSAQQFPDLHSELNLSSLELGDSALYFCASSQGGGPPLHFGNGTRLTVT.

This chain's CDR3 is CASSPLLNTEAFF. The CDR3 DNA is TGTGCCAGCTCACCACTCTTGAACACTGAAGCTTTCTTT. V is TRBV18 and J is TRBJ1-1; unclear D gene. The CDR3 consists of 13 residues. V lost 1 base to trimming and J lost 0 bases, with 3 bases between them. CDR1 is KGHSH, CDR2 LQKENI, per germline.